A selection of T cell receptor beta chains follows, all from one sample in a study of T cell responses to AZD1222 COVID-19 vaccine. Some clones are missing from TCRdb's copy, which holds only in-frame ones; the method was immunoSEQ multiplex PCR. The table records about 150,000 clones, about 87% of them present only once. Sequencing was performed on peripheral blood, taken 28 days after the second AZD1222 dose. The source is an adult who received the AZD1222 COVID-19 vaccine. The CDR3 runs from the conserved cysteine through the conserved F or W. A D gene is named only where the DNA matches it firmly. Clone size is shown for a subset of rows, as once, few, many or a class of expanded clone.

clone_size	j_call	d_call	v_call	cdr3_nt	cdr3_aa
many	TRBJ2-5	.	TRBV7-2	TGTGCCAGCAGAACTAGGTCGGACCTACCCGTTCCAGGGACCCAGTACTTC	CASRTRSDLPVPGTQYF
.	TRBJ2-5	TRBD1	TRBV5-1	TGCGCCAGCAGCTTATCGGGACAGGGAGGAGAGACCCAGTACTTC	CASSLSGQGGETQYF
.	TRBJ2-3	TRBD1	TRBV19	TGTGCCACCGGGACAGGGGCAGATACGCAGTATTTT	CATGTGADTQYF
.	TRBJ2-1	TRBD2	TRBV5-1	TGCGCCAGCAGCCCAAACCGAGGGTCCCGGGAGGGTAATGAGCAGTTCTTC	CASSPNRGSREGNEQFF
.	TRBJ2-1	TRBD2	TRBV13	TGTGCCAGCAGCTTACTCGGGCGAGCGGGGGTAAGCTCCTACAATGAGCAGTTCTTC	CASSLLGRAGVSSYNEQFF
.	TRBJ2-2	.	TRBV18	TGTGCCAGCTCACCACCGTCGGGGCCCGGGGAGCTGTTTTTT	CASSPPSGPGELFF
.	TRBJ1-5	.	TRBV6-2/TRBV6-3	TGTGCCAGCAGTTACAACGGAGCGGGGCAGCCCCAGCATTTT	CASSYNGAGQPQHF
.	TRBJ1-2	TRBD1	TRBV3-1/TRBV3-2	TGTGCCAGCAGCCAACTGGGACAGGGGGCGAGAGGCTACACCTTC	CASSQLGQGARGYTF
.	TRBJ1-5	.	TRBV28	TGTGCCAGCAGGGTTAGCAATCAGCCCCAGCATTTT	CASRVSNQPQHF
.	TRBJ2-7	.	TRBV6-2/TRBV6-3	TGTGCCAGCAGTTACTTTGGGGATCTATACGAGCAGTACTTC	CASSYFGDLYEQYF
few	TRBJ1-1	TRBD1	TRBV29-1	TGCAGCGCCCTCGGGACAGGGAACACTGAAGCTTTCTTT	CSALGTGNTEAFF
.	TRBJ2-2	.	TRBV19	TGTGCCAGTAGTATGGGGGGCAGCACCGGGGAGCTGTTTTTT	CASSMGGSTGELFF
.	TRBJ1-2	.	TRBV20-1	TGCAGTGCTAGTTTAGGGGTCGGCTACACCTTC	CSASLGVGYTF
.	TRBJ1-2	.	TRBV7-9	TGTGCCAGCAGCGAGGTGGGGGCAAACTATGGCTACACCTTC	CASSEVGANYGYTF
.	TRBJ1-5	.	TRBV6-1	TGTGCCAGCAGGGAGAGGGGCTTGTATCAGCCCCAGCATTTT	CASRERGLYQPQHF
.	TRBJ1-2	.	TRBV5-4	TGTGCCAGCAGCTTGCCCCCAGGATATGGCTACACCTTC	CASSLPPGYGYTF
.	TRBJ1-2	.	TRBV19	TGTGCCAGTAGTATGACTTTAGACGGGGGCACTCATGGCTACACCTTC	CASSMTLDGGTHGYTF
.	TRBJ2-2	TRBD2	TRBV29-1	TGCAGCGTTGGATTGGGGGGGGTTGGCACCGGGGAGCTGTTTTTT	CSVGLGGVGTGELFF
.	TRBJ1-2	.	TRBV12-3/TRBV12-4	TGTGCCAGCAGCAGCACGACGCACTATGGCTACACCTTC	CASSSTTHYGYTF
.	TRBJ2-2	TRBD1	TRBV18	TGTGCCAGCTCACCGACAGGGGACGGGGAGCTGTTTTTT	CASSPTGDGELFF
few	TRBJ2-1	.	TRBV7-8	TGTGCCAGCAGCTCCGTACCGGGACGGAACAATGAGCAGTTCTTC	CASSSVPGRNNEQFF
.	TRBJ2-1	.	TRBV19	TGTGCCAGTAGTACGACGGCCCTACCAATATCGGCCTACAATGAGCAGTTCTTC	CASSTTALPISAYNEQFF
few	TRBJ1-5	.	TRBV3-1/TRBV3-2	TGTGCCAGCGCGGGGCCCGGGGAAAATCAGCCCCAGCATTTT	CASAGPGENQPQHF
once	TRBJ1-2	TRBD1	TRBV24-1	TGTGCCACCAGTGATCCCTCTAGAGACAGGGACTATGGCTACACCTTC	CATSDPSRDRDYGYTF
.	TRBJ2-7	.	TRBV19	TGTGCCAGTAGTATCGACAGGAGCTCCTACGAGCAGTACTTC	CASSIDRSSYEQYF
.	TRBJ1-2	TRBD1	TRBV5-1	TGCGCCAGCAGCCCAGGACAGGGGCTGGCTGGCTACACCTTC	CASSPGQGLAGYTF
.	TRBJ2-7	TRBD1	TRBV4-3	TGCGCCAGCAGCCTTGACTGGACAGGGCGGGCCTACGAGCAGTACTTC	CASSLDWTGRAYEQYF
.	TRBJ1-6	.	TRBV4-3	TGCGCCAGCAGCCAAGATGGGGCAGGAGGGATTAATTCACCCCTCCACTTT	CASSQDGAGGINSPLHF
.	TRBJ2-1	.	TRBV5-4	TGTGCCAGCAGCTCTAGAAACAATGAGCAGTTCTTC	CASSSRNNEQFF
.	TRBJ2-2	.	TRBV9	TGTGCCAGCAGCACGAGGTCCGGGGCCGGGGAGCTGTTTTTT	CASSTRSGAGELFF
.	TRBJ1-5	.	TRBV7-2	TGTGCCAGCAGCCCCACTTTCGGGCAGCCCCAGCATTTT	CASSPTFGQPQHF
few	TRBJ1-2	TRBD1	TRBV28	TGTGCCAGCAGCCCGACAGGGAAGTTGGGCGGCTACACCTTC	CASSPTGKLGGYTF
.	TRBJ2-7	.	TRBV20-1	TGCAGTGCTAGAAAACAGGGCCAGGAGTACTTC	CSARKQGQEYF
.	TRBJ1-5	.	TRBV12-3/TRBV12-4	TGTGCCAGCAGACAAGAGGACCAGCCCCAGCATTTT	CASRQEDQPQHF
.	TRBJ1-4	.	TRBV6-4	TGTGCGGGGTACGCAACTAATGAAAAACTGTTTTTT	CAGYATNEKLFF
.	TRBJ1-1	.	TRBV5-4	TGTGCCAGCAGCTTGGGAGCGCAGGGAGCGGCTTTCTTT	CASSLGAQGAAFF
.	TRBJ1-1	TRBD1	TRBV2	TGTGCCAGCAGTGAAACGCAGGGGGCAATGGGCACTGAAGCTTTCTTT	CASSETQGAMGTEAFF
.	TRBJ1-2	.	TRBV18	TGTGCCAGCTCTCCCGCCGAGGGGACTAACTATGGCTACACCTTC	CASSPAEGTNYGYTF
.	TRBJ2-2	.	TRBV5-1	TGCGCCAGCAGCCCTAGAGCCGGGACAACAAACACCGGGGAGCTGTTTTTT	CASSPRAGTTNTGELFF
.	TRBJ1-5	.	TRBV5-6	TGTGCCAGCAGCTTGGGTGTAGGCGGTCAGCCCCAGCATTTT	CASSLGVGGQPQHF
.	TRBJ1-2	.	TRBV14	TGTGCCAGCAGCCAGTCGGACTATGGCTACACCTTC	CASSQSDYGYTF
.	TRBJ2-5	TRBD2	TRBV29-1	TGCAGCGTTGAAGATTGGTCGGGGGGTGATGGCCAGTACTTC	CSVEDWSGGDGQYF
.	TRBJ2-6	.	TRBV18	TGTGCCAGCTCACCACCTCGGAACGTCCTGACTTTC	CASSPPRNVLTF
once	TRBJ1-1	TRBD1	TRBV18	TGTGCCAGCTCACCACTGCGGACAGGGACAGTCGGCACTGAAGCTTTCTTT	CASSPLRTGTVGTEAFF
.	TRBJ1-1	.	TRBV28	TGTGCCAGCAGTCAGGGGTACACTGAAGCTTTCTTT	CASSQGYTEAFF
.	TRBJ2-2	TRBD1	TRBV11-2	TGTGCCAGCAGCTCAGGGGGCGGGAACACCGGGGAGCTGTTTTTT	CASSSGGGNTGELFF
.	TRBJ2-3	.	TRBV12-3/TRBV12-4	TGTGCCAGCAGCTCCGGCGCAATAGATACGCAGTATTTT	CASSSGAIDTQYF
.	TRBJ1-1	TRBD1	TRBV7-2	TGTGCCAGCACCACCCGGACAGGGTCTGAAGCTTTCTTT	CASTTRTGSEAFF
.	TRBJ1-1	.	TRBV7-9	TGTGCCAGCAGCTTAATCCAACCTTATGAAGCTTTCTTT	CASSLIQPYEAFF
.	TRBJ2-5	TRBD2	TRBV5-1	TGCGCCAGCAGCCGGGGGACTAGCGGCCAAGAGACCCAGTACTTC	CASSRGTSGQETQYF